The T cell receptor beta chain under discussion was sequenced for a study of CD8 T cells in ankylosing spondylitis. Study outcomes and limitations: Characteristic, it appeared, of ankylosing spondylitis blood was a TCR beta motif of eight or nine highly homologous variants. Reported data indicate significant enrichment of disease-linked clones within matched ankylosing spondylitis synovial fluid. Before this, some motif variants had been reported in reactive arthritis synovial fluid and blood.

Germline trimming cut 7 bases from V and 5 bases from J; bases unmatched to any gene: 8. CDR1 and CDR2 from the germline V gene are MNHNS and SASEGT. This CDR3 has 15 residues. Turning to this clonotype: Its antigen is unknown.

Scientists made TCR beta libraries using quantitative 5'-RACE with molecular barcodes. Using its own MiXCR run on the 5' RACE reads, TCRdb lists one record per CDR3 protein. Among 250,000 to 400,000 distinct CDR3 sequences, around a tenth were seen once, and the ten largest hold about 10%. Sequencing input: blood, either unsorted or a sorted T cell fraction (not recorded which). The rearrangement joins TRBV6-1 to TRBJ2-2; TRBD1 matches at 9 bases. This clonotype was obtained from a female donor with ankylosing spondylitis or in good health (not recorded which). The CDR3 here is CASTAGQGRTGELFF. CDR3 DNA sequence: TGTGCCAGCACGGCCGGACAGGGGCGGACCGGGGAGCTGTTTTTT.